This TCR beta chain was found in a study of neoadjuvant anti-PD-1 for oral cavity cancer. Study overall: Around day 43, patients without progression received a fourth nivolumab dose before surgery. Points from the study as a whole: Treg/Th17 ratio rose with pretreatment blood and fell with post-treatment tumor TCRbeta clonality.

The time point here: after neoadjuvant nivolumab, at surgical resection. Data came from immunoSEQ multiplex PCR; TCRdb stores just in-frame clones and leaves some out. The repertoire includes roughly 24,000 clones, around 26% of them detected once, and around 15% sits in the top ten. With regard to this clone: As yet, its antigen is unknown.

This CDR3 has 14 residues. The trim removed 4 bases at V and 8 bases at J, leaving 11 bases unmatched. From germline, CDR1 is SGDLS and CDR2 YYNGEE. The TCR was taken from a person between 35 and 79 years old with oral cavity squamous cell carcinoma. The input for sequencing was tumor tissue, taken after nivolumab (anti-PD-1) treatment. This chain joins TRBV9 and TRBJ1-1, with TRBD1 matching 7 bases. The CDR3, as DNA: TGTGCCAGCAGCCTTCAGGGGGGGACTCAGGAAGCTTTCTTT. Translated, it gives CASSLQGGTQEAFF.